This paragraph reports one T cell receptor beta chain. Its binding antigen is unknown. No much larger clonotype is one base removed from it; base qualities were not supplied. These data originate in a study of shared clonotypes between healthy human individuals (dated by TCRdb to the early 2020s). About the investigation overall: Three men and two women, aged 18 to 49 years, made up the cohort. For each donor, CD4 naive and CD4 memory were each given three plates, CD8 naive was given two plates, and CD8 memory was given one plate. Blood TCR repertoires of about 5 healthy adults were deeply sequenced to estimate repertoire size and the extent of clonotype sharing between individuals. Libraries were prepared and TCR repertoires were sequenced by different laboratories using diverse techniques, in order to increase sequencing depth and limit assay-specific biases. Each donor's leukapheresis produced roughly between roughly 0.85 and 9.5 billion PBMCs. What the authors observed across the whole study: Based on pairwise subsampling, the degree of clonotype sharing among donors was expected to be affected by sequencing depth. Incomplete sequencing was indicated by rarefaction of sorted-subset datasets, despite the large sequencing depth. Only blood was sampled, and tissue TCR repertoires likely differ from those in blood. Clonotypes shared by all four sorted-subset donors showed higher generation probabilities than non-shared clonotypes. Sharing across a few donors was observed for around 5% of naive CD4, over 3% of naive CD8, 2.3% of memory CD4, and about 0.39% of memory CD8 clonotypes. Estimated clonotype richness was generally larger for naive than for memory subsets. The small number of donors limited the genetic and exposure-history diversity represented.

Healthy HIV-negative adults with no recently reported acute infections or vaccinations were included as donors. Every donor was a Caucasian adult living in Nashville, Tennessee, USA. CD4+ T cells were enriched by magnetic negative selection, after which naive cells were positively selected on CD45RA and the negative fraction was taken as the memory subset. Blood was obtained by leukapheresis, after which PBMCs were separated by Ficoll-Histopaque density gradient centrifugation and cryopreserved in liquid nitrogen vapor phase. Analytical flow cytometry was used to check the purity and quantity of every magnetically sorted T cell population. From each sorted fraction, genomic DNA was isolated and quantified by UV absorbance on a Nanodrop 2000c. The CDR3, from cysteine to phenylalanine, totals 17 residues. Only the CDR3 DNA is retained, 51 bases long and in frame from the first base. From a lookup of the germline V gene, CDR1 and CDR2 are MDHEN and SYDVKM. Unmatched junction bases come to 4, with V trimmed by 3 bases and J by 0 bases.

Using the deep immunoSEQ assay, TCR CDR3 regions were amplified from genomic DNA by multiplex PCR. Genomic DNA extracted from each cell subset was distributed evenly over all wells of several immunoSEQ 96-well plates, and each plate served as one replicate. For sorted subsets, approximately 190 ng of genomic DNA, equivalent to about 30,000 T cell genomes, went into each replicate PCR. The purified libraries were quantified using a Qubit 3.0 fluorometer, sized with a Bioanalyzer 2100, and then quantified again using the KAPA Library Quantification kit. A separate single-read 150-cycle Illumina NextSeq 550 flow cell was used to sequence each immunoSEQ 96-well plate. On the study's bioinformatics: Because the immunoSEQ output held only junctional sequences and lacked quality scores, the filtering could not match the filtering applied to full-length reads. To assign V/J genes and CDR3, sequences were annotated using PyIR, a Python wrapper for IgBLAST v1.9, with IMGT germline references. Reads with weak V/J assignments (E-value above 1e-6), missing CDR3, stop codons, out-of-frame junctions, or ambiguous translated residues were removed. V3J clonotypes were defined by identical inferred V gene, J gene, and CDR3 amino acid sequence. To compute the percentage overlap between repertoires, the number of shared unique clonotypes was divided by the size of the smaller repertoire. RTK rarefaction, the Chao1 estimator, and Recon v2.1 estimates of unobserved clonotypes were used to assess repertoire richness. For all TCRbeta clonotypes obtained by the gDNA method from several donors, generation probabilities were computed with OLGA. Here the immuneACCESS table is served through TCRdb, limited to in-frame sequences with V and J called. Missing clones are a known gap in these copies; in checked studies unresolved V genes cover under half, and the rest lacks a known reason. That table gives V, J and clone size, and the DNA gave D and trimming. The sample yields about 2.4 million clones; approximately 92% were counted once. Over 0.12% of the sample comes from the top ten.

Source material: naive CD4+ T cells sorted from blood. The cell subset or site label here, explained by the study, means: CD45RA+ positively selected. Recombination linked TRBV28 to TRBJ2-1; 11 central bases correspond to TRBD2. The receptor was isolated from a young man in good health. The CDR3: CASSLTSGASSYNEQFF. The nucleotide sequence reads TGTGCCAGCAGTTTGACTAGCGGGGCGAGCTCCTACAATGAGCAGTTCTTC. With the portions outside the CDR3 filled from the reference TRBV28 and TRBJ2-1 genes, the complete variable region becomes DVKVTQSSRYLVKRTGEKVFLECVQDMDHENMFWYRQDPGLGLRLIYFSYDVKMKEKGDIPEGYSVSREKKERFSLILESASTNQTSMYLCASSLTSGASSYNEQFFGPGTRLTVL.